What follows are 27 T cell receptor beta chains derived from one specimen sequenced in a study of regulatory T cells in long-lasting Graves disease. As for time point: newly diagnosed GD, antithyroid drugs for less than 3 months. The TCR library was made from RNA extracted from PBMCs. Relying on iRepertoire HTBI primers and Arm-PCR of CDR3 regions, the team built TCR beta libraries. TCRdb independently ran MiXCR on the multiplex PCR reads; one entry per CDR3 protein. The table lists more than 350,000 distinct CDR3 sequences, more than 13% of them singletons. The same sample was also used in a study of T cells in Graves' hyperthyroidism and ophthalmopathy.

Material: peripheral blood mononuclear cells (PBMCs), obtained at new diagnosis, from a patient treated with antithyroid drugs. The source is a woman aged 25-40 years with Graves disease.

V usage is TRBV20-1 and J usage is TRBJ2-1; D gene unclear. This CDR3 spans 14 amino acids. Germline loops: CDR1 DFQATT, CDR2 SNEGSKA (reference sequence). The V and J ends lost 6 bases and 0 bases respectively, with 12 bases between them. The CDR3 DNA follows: TGCAGTGCCGCTTTCCCGAGCTCCTACAATGAGCAGTTCTTC. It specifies CSAAFPSSYNEQFF.

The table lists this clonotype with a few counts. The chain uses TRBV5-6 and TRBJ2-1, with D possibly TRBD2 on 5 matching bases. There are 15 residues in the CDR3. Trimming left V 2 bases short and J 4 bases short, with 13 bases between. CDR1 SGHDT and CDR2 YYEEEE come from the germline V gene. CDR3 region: CASSLGGFPYNEQFF. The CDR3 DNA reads TGTGCCAGCAGCTTAGGCGGGTTCCCTTACAATGAGCAGTTCTTC.

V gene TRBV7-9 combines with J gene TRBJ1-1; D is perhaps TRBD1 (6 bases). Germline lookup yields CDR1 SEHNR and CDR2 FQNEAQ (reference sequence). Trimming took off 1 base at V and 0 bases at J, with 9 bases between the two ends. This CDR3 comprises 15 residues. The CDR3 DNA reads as TGTGCCAGCAGCTTAGGGACAGCCTTGAACACTGAAGCTTTCTTT. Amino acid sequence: CASSLGTALNTEAFF.

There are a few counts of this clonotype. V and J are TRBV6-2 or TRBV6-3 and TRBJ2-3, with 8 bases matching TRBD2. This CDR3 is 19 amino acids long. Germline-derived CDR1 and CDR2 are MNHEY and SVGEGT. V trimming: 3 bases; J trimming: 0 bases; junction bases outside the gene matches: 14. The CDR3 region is CASSYSPREAGSSTDTQYF. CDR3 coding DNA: TGTGCCAGCAGTTATAGCCCGCGGGAGGCCGGCTCTAGCACAGATACGCAGTATTTT.

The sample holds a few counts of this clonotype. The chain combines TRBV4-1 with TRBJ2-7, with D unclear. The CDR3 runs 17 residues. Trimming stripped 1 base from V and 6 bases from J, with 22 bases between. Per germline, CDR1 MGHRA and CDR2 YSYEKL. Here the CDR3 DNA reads TGCGCCAGCAGCCAAGTACGGAAGCGACGATATGAGTCCGAGCAGTACTTC. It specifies CASSQVRKRRYESEQYF.

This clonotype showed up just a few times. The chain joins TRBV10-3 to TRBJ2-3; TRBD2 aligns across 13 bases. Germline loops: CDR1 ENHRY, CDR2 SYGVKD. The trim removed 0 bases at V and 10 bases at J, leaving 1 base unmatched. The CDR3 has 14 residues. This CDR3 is CAISESGLAGAQYF. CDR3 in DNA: TGTGCCATCAGTGAGTCCGGACTAGCGGGAGCGCAGTATTTT.

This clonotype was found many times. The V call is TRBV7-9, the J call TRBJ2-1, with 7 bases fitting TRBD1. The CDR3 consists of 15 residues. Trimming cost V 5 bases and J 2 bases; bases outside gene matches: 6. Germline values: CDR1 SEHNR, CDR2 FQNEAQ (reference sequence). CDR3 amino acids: CASSPPDRAYNEQFF. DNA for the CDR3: TGTGCCAGCAGCCCCCCCGACAGGGCCTACAATGAGCAGTTCTTC.

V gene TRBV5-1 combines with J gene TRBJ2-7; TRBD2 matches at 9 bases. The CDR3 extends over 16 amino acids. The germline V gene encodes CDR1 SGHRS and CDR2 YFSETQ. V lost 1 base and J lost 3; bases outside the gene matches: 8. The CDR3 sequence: CASSLSIAGEVYEQYF. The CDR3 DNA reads TGCGCCAGCAGCTTGTCGATAGCGGGAGAGGTCTACGAGCAGTACTTC.

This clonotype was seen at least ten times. The CDR3 region has the DNA TGTGCCAGCAGCCCCTCGACAGTCTATGGCTACACCTTC. It specifies CASSPSTVYGYTF. The V call is TRBV11-3, the J call TRBJ1-2; tentative D call: TRBD1 (5 bases). V was pared by 5 bases and J by 4 bases, with 11 bases between. CDR1 SGHNT and CDR2 YENEEA come from the germline V gene. The CDR3 consists of 13 residues.

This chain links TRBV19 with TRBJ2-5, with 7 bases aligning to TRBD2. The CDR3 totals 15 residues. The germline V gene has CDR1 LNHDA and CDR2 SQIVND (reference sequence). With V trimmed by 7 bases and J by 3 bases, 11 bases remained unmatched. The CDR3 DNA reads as TGTGCCAGTAAGCCAAGTGGGACTACCGAAGAGACCCAGTACTTC. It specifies CASKPSGTTEETQYF.

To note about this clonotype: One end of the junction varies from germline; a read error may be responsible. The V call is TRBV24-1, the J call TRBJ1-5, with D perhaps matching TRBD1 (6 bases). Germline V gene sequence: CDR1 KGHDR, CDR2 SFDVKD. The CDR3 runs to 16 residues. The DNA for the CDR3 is TGTGCCGCCAGTGACCCGAACAGGGACGGCAATCAGCCCCAGCATTTT. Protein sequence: CAASDPNRDGNQPQHF.

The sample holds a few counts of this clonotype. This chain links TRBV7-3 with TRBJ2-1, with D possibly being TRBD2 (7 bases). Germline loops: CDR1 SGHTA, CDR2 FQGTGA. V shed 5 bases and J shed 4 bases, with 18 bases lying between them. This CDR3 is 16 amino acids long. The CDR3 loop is CASSRGGAGTYNEQFF. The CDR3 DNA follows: TGTGCCAGCAGCCGAGGGGGGGCGGGAACATACAATGAGCAGTTCTTC.

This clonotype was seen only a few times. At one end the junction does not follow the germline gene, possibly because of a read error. Here the CDR3 reads CASSYEATEAFF. CDR3 DNA sequence: TGTGCCAGCAGCTACGAGGCCACTGAAGCTTTCTTT. V usage is TRBV5-1 and J usage is TRBJ1-1; D remains ambiguous. Germline CDR1 reads SGHRS; CDR2 reads YFSETQ. The CDR3 has 12 amino acids.

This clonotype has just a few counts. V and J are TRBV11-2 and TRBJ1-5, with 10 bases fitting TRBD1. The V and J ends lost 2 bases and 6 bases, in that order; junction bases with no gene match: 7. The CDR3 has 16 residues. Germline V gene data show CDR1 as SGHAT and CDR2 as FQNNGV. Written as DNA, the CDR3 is TGTGCCAGCAGCTTATTTCGGGACAGGGGTTTTCAGCCCCAGCATTTT. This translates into CASSLFRDRGFQPQHF.

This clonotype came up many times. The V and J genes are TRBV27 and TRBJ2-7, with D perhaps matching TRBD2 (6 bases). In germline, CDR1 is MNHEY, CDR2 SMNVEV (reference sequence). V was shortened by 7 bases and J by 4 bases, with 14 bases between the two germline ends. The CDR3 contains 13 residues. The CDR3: CASKTGVRYEQYF. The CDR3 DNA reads TGTGCCAGCAAAACGGGAGTGCGGTACGAGCAGTACTTC.

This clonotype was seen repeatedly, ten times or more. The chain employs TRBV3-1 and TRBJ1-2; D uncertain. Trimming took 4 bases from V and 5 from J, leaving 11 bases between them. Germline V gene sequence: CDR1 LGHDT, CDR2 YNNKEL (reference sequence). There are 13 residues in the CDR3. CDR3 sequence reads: CASSRPNGYGYTF. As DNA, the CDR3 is TGTGCCAGCAGCCGGCCAAATGGGTATGGCTACACCTTC.

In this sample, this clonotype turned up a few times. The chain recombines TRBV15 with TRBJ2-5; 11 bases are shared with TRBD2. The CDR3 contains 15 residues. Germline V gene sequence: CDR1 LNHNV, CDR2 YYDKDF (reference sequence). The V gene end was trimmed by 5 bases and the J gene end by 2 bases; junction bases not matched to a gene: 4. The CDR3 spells CATSWTSGFQETQYF. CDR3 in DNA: TGTGCCACCAGCTGGACTAGCGGGTTTCAAGAGACCCAGTACTTC.

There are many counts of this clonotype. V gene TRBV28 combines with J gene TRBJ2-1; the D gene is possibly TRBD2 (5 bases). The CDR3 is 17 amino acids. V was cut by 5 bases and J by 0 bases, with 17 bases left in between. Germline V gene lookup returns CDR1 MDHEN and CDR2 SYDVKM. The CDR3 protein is CASSTRLSGSSYNEQFF. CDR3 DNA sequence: TGTGCCAGCAGTACCCGCCTCAGCGGATCCTCCTACAATGAGCAGTTCTTC.

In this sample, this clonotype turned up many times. The CDR3 spells CASSSTGAYEQYF. DNA for the CDR3: TGTGCCAGCAGTTCCACAGGAGCCTACGAGCAGTACTTC. The chain combines TRBV2 with TRBJ2-7; D may be TRBD1 (5 bases). There are 13 residues in the CDR3. In germline, CDR1 is SNHLY, CDR2 FYNNEI. V was shortened by 5 bases and J by 2 bases, with 10 bases between the two germline ends.

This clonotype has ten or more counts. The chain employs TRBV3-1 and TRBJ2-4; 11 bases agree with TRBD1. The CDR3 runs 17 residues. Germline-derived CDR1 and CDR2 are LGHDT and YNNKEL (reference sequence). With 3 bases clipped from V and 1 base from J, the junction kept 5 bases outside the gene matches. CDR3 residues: CASSHPGQGAAKNIQYF. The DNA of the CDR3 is TGTGCCAGCAGCCACCCCGGACAGGGGGCGGCCAAAAACATTCAGTACTTC.

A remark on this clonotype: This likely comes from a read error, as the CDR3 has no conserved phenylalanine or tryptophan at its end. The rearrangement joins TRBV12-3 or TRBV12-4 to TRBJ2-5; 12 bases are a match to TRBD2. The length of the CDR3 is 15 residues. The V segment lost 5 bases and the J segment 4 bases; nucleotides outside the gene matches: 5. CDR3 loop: CASSALAGGLETQYL. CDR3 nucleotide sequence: TGTGCCAGCAGTGCCCTAGCGGGAGGGTTAGAGACCCAGTACCTC.

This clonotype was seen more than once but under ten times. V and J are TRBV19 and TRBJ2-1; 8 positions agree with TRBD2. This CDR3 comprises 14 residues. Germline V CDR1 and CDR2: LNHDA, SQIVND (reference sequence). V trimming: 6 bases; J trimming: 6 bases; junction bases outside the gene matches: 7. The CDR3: CASRVLGTSNEQFF. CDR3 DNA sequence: TGTGCCAGTAGGGTGCTCGGGACTAGCAATGAGCAGTTCTTC. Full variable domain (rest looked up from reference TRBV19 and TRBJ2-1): DGGITQSPKYLFRKEGQNVTLSCEQNLNHDAMYWYRQDPGQGLRLIYYSQIVNDFQKGDIAEGYSVSREKKESFPLTVTSAQKNPTAFYLCASRVLGTSNEQFFGPGTRLTVL.

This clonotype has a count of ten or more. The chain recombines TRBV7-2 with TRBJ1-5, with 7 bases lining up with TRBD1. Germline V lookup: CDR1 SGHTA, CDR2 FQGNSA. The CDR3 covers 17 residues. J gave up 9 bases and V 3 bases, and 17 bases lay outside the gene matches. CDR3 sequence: CASSFLTGATREWPQHF. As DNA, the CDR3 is TGTGCCAGCAGCTTTTTAACAGGGGCCACCAGAGAATGGCCCCAGCATTTT. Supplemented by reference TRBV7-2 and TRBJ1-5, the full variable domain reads GAGVSQSPSNKVTEKGKDVELRCDPISGHTALYWYRQSLGQGLEFLIYFQGNSAPDKSGLPSDRFSAERTGGSVSTLTIQRTQQEDSAVYLCASSFLTGATREWPQHFGDGTRLSIL.

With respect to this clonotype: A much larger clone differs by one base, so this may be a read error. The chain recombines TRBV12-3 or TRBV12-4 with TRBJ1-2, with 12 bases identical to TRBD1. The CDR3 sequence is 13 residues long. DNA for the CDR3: TGTGCCAGCCCGGGACAGGGGGCCGGAGGCTACGCCTTC. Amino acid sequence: CASPGQGAGGYAF.

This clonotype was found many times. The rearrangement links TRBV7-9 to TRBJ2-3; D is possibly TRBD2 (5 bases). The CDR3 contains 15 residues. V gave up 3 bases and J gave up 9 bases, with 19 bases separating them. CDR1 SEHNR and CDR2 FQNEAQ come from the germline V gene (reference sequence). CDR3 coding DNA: TGTGCCAGCAGCTTTCCCGGGTCCGGAGGATTGACGCAGTATTTT. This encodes CASSFPGSGGLTQYF.

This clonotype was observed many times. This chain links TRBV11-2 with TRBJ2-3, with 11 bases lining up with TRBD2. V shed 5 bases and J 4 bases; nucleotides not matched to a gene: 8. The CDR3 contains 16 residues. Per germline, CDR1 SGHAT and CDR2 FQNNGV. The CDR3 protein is CASSATSGRRADTQYF. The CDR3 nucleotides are TGTGCCAGCAGCGCAACTAGCGGGAGAAGGGCAGATACGCAGTATTTT.

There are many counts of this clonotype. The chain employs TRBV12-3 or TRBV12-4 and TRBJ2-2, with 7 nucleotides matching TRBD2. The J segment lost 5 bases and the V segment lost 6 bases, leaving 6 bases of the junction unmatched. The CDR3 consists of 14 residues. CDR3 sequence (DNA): TGTGCCAGCAGCCAAACTAGCGTTACCGGGGAGCTGTTTTTT. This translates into CASSQTSVTGELFF.